The source of this T cell receptor (beta chain) is a study of T cells in Graves' hyperthyroidism and ophthalmopathy. It was RNA transcripts that yielded the amplified TCR beta CDR3 regions. The HTBI primer set drove a first-round RT-PCR of the TCR CDR3. TCRdb analysed the multiplex PCR reads with MiXCR anew, one entry per CDR3 protein. The top ten clones hold 9.2% of a sample with under 400,000 distinct CDR3 sequences, approximately 13% of them seen once. Germline CDR1 and CDR2: SGHRS and YFSETQ. Trimming removed 4 bases from V and 4 bases from J, with 14 bases in between. The CDR3 is 15 residues long. Absent ophthalmopathy progression within 18 months defined stable Graves' hyperthyroidism. Orbital computed tomography, thyroid ultrasound, serum thyroxine and TRAb, and clinical symptoms together informed the diagnoses. This clonotype occurred many times. What it binds is unknown. Study-wide results and caveats: Stable hyperthyroidism was told apart from ophthalmopathy by a model built on 13 V-J features. Blood also showed most of the thyroid clonotypes that were expanded above 0.001.

The TCR comes from a woman aged 18 to 35 with Graves' hyperthyroidism. The chain has TRBV5-1 and TRBJ1-4; D is possibly TRBD1 (5 bases). Sequencing was carried out using blood. The CDR3 DNA is TGCGCCAGCAGCCTGTCGAAGGGGCGTAATGAAAAACTGTTTTTT. Its protein is CASSLSKGRNEKLFF.